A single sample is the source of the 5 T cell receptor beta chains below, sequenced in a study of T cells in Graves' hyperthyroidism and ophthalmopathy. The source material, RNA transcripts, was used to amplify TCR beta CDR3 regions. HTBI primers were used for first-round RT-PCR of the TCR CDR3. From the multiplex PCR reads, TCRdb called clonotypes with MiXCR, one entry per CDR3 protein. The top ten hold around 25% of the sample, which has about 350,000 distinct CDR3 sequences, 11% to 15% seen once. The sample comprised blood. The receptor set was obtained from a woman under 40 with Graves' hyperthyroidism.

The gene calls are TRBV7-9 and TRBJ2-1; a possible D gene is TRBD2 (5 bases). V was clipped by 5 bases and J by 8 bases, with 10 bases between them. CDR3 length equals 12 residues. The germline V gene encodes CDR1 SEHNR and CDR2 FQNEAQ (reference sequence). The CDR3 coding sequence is TGTGCCAGCAGCCCGGGAACCTATGAGCAGTTCTTC. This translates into CASSPGTYEQFF.

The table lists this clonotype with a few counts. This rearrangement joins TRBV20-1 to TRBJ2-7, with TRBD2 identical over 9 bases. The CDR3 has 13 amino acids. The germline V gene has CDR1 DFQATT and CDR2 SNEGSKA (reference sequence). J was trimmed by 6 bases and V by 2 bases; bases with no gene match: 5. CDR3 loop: CSARSLAGSEQYF. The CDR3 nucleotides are TGCAGTGCTAGAAGTCTAGCGGGATCCGAGCAGTACTTC.

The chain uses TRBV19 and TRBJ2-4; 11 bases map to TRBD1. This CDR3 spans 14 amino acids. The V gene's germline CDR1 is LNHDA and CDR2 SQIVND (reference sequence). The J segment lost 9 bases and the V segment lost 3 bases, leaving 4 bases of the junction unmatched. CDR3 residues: CASSMGDRGGIQYF. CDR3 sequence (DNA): TGTGCCAGTAGTATGGGGGACAGGGGGGGCATTCAGTACTTC.

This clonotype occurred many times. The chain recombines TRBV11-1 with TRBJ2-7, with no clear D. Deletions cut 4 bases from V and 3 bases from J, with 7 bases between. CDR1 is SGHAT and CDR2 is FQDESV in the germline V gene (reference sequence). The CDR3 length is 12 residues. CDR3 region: CASSSLFYEQYF. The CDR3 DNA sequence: TGTGCCAGCAGCTCCTTGTTCTACGAGCAGTACTTC.

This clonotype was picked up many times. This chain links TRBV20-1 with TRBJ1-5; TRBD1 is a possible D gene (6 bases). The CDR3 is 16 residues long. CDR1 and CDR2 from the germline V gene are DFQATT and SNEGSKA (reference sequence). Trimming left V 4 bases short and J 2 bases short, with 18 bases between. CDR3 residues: CSANEQGFRGNQPQHF. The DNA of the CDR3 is TGCAGTGCTAACGAACAGGGTTTTAGGGGCAATCAGCCCCAGCATTTT.